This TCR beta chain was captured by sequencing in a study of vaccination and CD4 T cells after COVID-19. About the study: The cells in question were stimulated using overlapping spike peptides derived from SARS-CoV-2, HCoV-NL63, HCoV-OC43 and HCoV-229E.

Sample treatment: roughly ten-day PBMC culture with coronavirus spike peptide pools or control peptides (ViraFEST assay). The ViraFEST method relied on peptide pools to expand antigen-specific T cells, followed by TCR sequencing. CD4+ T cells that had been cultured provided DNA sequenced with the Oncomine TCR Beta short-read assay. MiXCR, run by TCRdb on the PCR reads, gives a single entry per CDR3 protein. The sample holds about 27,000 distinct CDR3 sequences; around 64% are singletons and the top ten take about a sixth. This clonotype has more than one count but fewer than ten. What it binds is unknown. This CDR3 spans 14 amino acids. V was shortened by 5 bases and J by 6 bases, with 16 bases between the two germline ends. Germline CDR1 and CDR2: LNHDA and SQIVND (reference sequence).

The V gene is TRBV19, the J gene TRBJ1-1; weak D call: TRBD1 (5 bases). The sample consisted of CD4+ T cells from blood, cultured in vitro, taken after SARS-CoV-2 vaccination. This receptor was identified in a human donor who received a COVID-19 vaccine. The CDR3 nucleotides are TGTGCCAGTAGTGCAGGGAGAAGGTCCCCTGAAGCTTTCTTT. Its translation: CASSAGRRSPEAFF.